The clone carrying this TCR beta chain was picked up many times. Antigen: not known. As the method for making TCR beta libraries, quantitative 5'-RACE with molecular barcodes was used. TCRdb used MiXCR to reprocess the 5' RACE reads, holding one entry per CDR3 protein. The table records a few hundred thousand distinct CDR3 sequences, 15% to 20% of them present only once. J was trimmed by 8 bases and V by 4 bases; bases with no gene match: 2. Germline CDR1 reads SGHTA; CDR2 reads FQGNSA. The CDR3 loop spans 15 amino acids. This sample was taken from a study of CD8 T cells in ankylosing spondylitis. Study-level points and caveats: The study looked at matched synovial fluid samples from ankylosing spondylitis patients. Disease-linked clones were reported to be significantly enriched there. Disease-linked clones had a CD8+ phenotype and relatively low frequency in peripheral blood. What appeared characteristic of ankylosing spondylitis blood was a TCR beta motif of 7 or 8 highly homologous variants.

V is TRBV7-2 and J is TRBJ2-1; 16 nucleotides align to TRBD2. What was sequenced was blood, either unsorted or a sorted T cell fraction (not recorded which). The sequence was obtained from a male donor with ankylosing spondylitis or in good health (not recorded which). The CDR3 nucleotides read TGTGCCAGCAGCTGGGGACTAGCGGGAGGGCATGAGCAGTTCTTC. It translates to CASSWGLAGGHEQFF.